Given below is one T cell receptor beta chain in context. This sample was taken from a study of T-cell memory formation after mild COVID-19. TCRdb re-derived calls from the 5' RACE reads in MiXCR, one entry per CDR3 protein. The table lists a few hundred thousand distinct CDR3 sequences, more than 20% of them singletons. This CDR3 spans 14 amino acids. Looked up from germline, CDR1 is SNHLY and CDR2 is FYNNEI. The V gene lost 3 bases and the J gene lost 7 bases, with 14 bases spanning the gap. Sequencing was carried out using PBMCs or a T cell subset sorted from them (not recorded which). The rearrangement joins TRBV2 to TRBJ2-3; D is tentatively TRBD1 or TRBD2 (6 bases each). The source of this sequence is a man between 18 and 29 years old who had mild COVID-19 (a few samples of this study predate the infection). Cell type and time point are not known. CDR3 sequence: CASSERRGGNTQYF. The CDR3 DNA is TGTGCCAGCAGTGAGCGCAGGGGCGGGAATACGCAGTATTTT.